Detailed here is one T cell receptor (beta chain). In the original processing: Amplification of reference gene primers provided the estimated nucleated cell counts. TCRdb's table, derived via immunoSEQ multiplex PCR, lists solely in-frame clones and lacks some. The V and J calls and clone size were taken over from that table, and D and trimming were inferred from the DNA. The table records about 30,000 clones, around 92% of them present only once. This specimen comes from a study of blood T cell repertoires in COVID-19. Whole-study context: Acute-phase and convalescent COVID-19 samples originated in the United States, Italy and Spain. T cells, B-cell-depleted T cells, or PBMCs supplied cDNA or gDNA.

Trimming removed 4 bases at V and 7 bases at J, with 12 bases between. CDR3 length: 12 residues. Germline assignment: CDR1 SGHTS and CDR2 YDEGEE. Sequences were obtained from peripheral blood. The TCR sequence derives from a man aged 45-65 years with active COVID-19. The chain links TRBV5-8 to TRBJ2-7; D possibly corresponds to TRBD1 (6 bases). CDR3 nucleotide sequence: TGTGCCAGCAGCCCCAGAAGGGGGGAGCAGTACTTC. Its translation: CASSPRRGEQYF.